This TCR beta chain was captured in a study of control samples from healthy donors and cancer patients. Trimming cost V 2 bases and J 6 bases, with 11 bases left between them. The CDR3 length is 13 residues. CDR1 and CDR2 (germline): MGHRA, YSYEKL. Clones were read by immunoSEQ multiplex PCR, and TCRdb kept only the in-frame ones, dropping some. Of 100,000 to 120,000 clones in the sample, around nine tenths are singletons; the top ten hold 3.7%. Sequencing input: PBMCs. V is TRBV4-1 and J is TRBJ2-7, with D perhaps matching TRBD1 (5 bases). The source of this sequence is a woman aged 60-75 years with lung cancer. As DNA, the CDR3 is TGCGCCAGCAGCCAAACCCAGGGCAGCGAGCAGTACTTC. Residues: CASSQTQGSEQYF.